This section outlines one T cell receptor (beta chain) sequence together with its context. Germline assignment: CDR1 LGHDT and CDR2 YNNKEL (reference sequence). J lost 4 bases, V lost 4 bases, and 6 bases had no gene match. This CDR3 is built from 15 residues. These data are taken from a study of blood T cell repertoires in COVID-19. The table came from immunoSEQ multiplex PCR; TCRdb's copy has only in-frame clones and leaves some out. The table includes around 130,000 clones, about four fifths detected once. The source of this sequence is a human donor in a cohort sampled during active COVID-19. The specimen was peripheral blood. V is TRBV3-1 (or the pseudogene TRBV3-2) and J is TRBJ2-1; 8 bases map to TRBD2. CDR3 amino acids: CASSPSGGVYNEQFF. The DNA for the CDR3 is TGTGCCAGCAGCCCCTCGGGGGGGGTTTACAATGAGCAGTTCTTC.